A selection of T cell receptor beta chains follows, all from one sample in a study of spatial heterogeneity in lung cancer. TCRdb itself ran the 5' RACE reads through MiXCR, one entry per CDR3 protein. The sample records some 6,100 distinct CDR3 sequences, under 15% being singletons. The material was normal lung tissue next to the tumor, obtained at surgery. The receptors here all came from a male donor with early-stage non-small cell lung cancer. The conserved cysteine and the conserved F or W are not part of the CDR3 here.

v_call: TRBV7-6
cdr3_aa: ASIAGGTDTQY

v_call: TRBV6-6
cdr3_aa: ASNWAGGNTGELF

v_call: TRBV24-1
cdr3_aa: ATSDLQDQVNEQF

v_call: TRBV20-1
cdr3_aa: SARVRDNQETQY

v_call: TRBV6-1
cdr3_aa: ASSWTGEYSGANVLT

v_call: TRBV9
cdr3_aa: ASSVGTSGSATQY

v_call: TRBV7-2
cdr3_aa: ASSLGGGVVDTEAF

v_call: TRBV20-1
cdr3_aa: SAAGTGIYYEQY

v_call: TRBV4-2
cdr3_aa: ASSQYYRDRYYNEQF